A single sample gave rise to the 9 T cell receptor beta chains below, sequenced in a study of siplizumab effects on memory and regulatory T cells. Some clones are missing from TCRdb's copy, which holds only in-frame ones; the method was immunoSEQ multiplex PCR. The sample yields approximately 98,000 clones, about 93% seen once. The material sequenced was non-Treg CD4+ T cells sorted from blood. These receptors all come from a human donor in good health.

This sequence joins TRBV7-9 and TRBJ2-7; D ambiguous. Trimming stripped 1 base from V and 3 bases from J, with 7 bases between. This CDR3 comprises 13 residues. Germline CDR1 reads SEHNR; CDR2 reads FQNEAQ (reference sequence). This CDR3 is CASSLGGVYEQYF. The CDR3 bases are TGTGCCAGCAGCTTAGGCGGAGTCTACGAGCAGTACTTC.

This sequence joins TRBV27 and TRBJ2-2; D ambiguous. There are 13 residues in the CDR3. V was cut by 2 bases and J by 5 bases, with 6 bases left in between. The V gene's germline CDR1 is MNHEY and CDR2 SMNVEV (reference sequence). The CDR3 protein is CASSLLGTGELFF. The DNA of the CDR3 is TGTGCCAGCAGTTTACTGGGAACCGGGGAGCTGTTTTTT.

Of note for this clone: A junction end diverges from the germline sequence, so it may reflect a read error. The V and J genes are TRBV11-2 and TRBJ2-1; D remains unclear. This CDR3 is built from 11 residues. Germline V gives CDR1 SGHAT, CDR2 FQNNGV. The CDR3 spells CASSLDGSTIF. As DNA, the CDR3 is TGTGCCAGCAGCTTAGACGGGTCTACGATCTTC. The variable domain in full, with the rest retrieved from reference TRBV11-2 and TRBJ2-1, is EAGVAQSPRYKIIEKRQSVAFWCNPISGHATLYWYQQILGQGPKLLIQFQNNGVVDDSQLPKDRFSAERLKGVDSTLKIQPAKLEDSAVYLCASSLDGSTIFGPGTRLTVL.

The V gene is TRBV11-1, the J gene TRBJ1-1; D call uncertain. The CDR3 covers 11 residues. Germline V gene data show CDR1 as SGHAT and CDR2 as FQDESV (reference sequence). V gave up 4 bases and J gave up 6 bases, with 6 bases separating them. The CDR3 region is CASSSDPEAFF. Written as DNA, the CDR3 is TGTGCCAGCAGCTCGGACCCTGAAGCTTTCTTT.

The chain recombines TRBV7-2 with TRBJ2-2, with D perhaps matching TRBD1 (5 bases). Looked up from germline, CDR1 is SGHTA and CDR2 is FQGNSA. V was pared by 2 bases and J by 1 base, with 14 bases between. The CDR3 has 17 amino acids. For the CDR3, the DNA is TGTGCCAGCAGCTTAATTCCTCTTAGGGGGAACACCGGGGAGCTGTTTTTT. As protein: CASSLIPLRGNTGELFF.

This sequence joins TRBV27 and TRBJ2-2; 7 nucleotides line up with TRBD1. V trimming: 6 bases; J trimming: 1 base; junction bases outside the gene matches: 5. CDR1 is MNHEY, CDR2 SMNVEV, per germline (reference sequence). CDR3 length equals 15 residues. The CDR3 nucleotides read TGTGCCAGCAGATATTGGACAGGGAACACCGGGGAGCTGTTTTTT. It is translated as CASRYWTGNTGELFF.

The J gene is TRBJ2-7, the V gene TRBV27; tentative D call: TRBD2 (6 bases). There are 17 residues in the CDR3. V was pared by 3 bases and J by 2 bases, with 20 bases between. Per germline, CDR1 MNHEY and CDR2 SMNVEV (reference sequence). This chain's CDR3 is CASSFSARDFPTYEQYF. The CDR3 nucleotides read TGTGCCAGCAGTTTTAGCGCCCGGGACTTCCCAACCTACGAGCAGTACTTC.

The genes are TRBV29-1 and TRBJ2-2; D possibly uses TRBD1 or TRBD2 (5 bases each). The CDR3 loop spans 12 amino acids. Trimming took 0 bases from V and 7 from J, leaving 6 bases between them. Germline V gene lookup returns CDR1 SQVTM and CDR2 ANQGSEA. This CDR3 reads CSVEDGGGELFF. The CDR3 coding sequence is TGCAGCGTTGAAGATGGGGGCGGGGAGCTGTTTTTT.

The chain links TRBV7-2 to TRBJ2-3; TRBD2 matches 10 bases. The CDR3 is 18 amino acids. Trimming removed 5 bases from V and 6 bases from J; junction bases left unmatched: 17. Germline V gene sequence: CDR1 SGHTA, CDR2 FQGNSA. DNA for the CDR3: TGTGCCAGCAGCAAGGGGTCTCTAGCGGGAGTGTATTTTGATACGCAGTATTTT. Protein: CASSKGSLAGVYFDTQYF.